The next 26 T cell receptor beta chains were all read from a single sample in a study of PD-1 blockade in classical Hodgkin lymphoma. Each and every patient relapsed after autologous stem cell transplantation, and patients got differing brentuximab vedotin exposure. TCRdb's table, derived via immunoSEQ multiplex PCR, lists solely in-frame clones and lacks some. The data hold 35,000 to 45,000 clones, with 75% to 90% observed a single time. This specimen was peripheral blood mononuclear cells (PBMCs), taken at baseline. These receptors were taken from a human donor with classical Hodgkin lymphoma.

The chain employs TRBV7-2 and TRBJ2-7; either TRBD1 or TRBD2 may fit D (5 bases each). The germline V gene has CDR1 SGHTA and CDR2 FQGNSA. Trimming took off 8 bases at V and 2 bases at J, with 13 bases between the two ends. The CDR3 contains 13 residues. In DNA, the CDR3 is TGTGCCAGCGGCCTCGTGGGGGCCTACGAGCAGTACTTC. Translated: CASGLVGAYEQYF. The full variable domain, rest sourced from reference TRBV7-2 and TRBJ2-7, is GAGVSQSPSNKVTEKGKDVELRCDPISGHTALYWYRQSLGQGLEFLIYFQGNSAPDKSGLPSDRFSAERTGGSVSTLTIQRTQQEDSAVYLCASGLVGAYEQYFGPGTRLTVT.

V and J are TRBV7-2 and TRBJ1-5; D call uncertain. The CDR3 covers 15 residues. V lost 2 bases and J 3 bases, leaving 11 bases between the germline ends. Germline values: CDR1 SGHTA, CDR2 FQGNSA. The CDR3 nucleotides read TGTGCCAGCAGCTTATATGAAGGGCTCAATCAGCCCCAGCATTTT. Protein sequence: CASSLYEGLNQPQHF.

This chain connects TRBV6-1 to TRBJ1-5; D remains ambiguous. The CDR3 is 14 residues long. The V gene lost 3 bases and the J gene lost 0 bases, with 6 bases spanning the gap. From germline, CDR1 is MNHNS and CDR2 SASEGT. Here the CDR3 reads CASSEANSNQPQHF. The CDR3 DNA sequence: TGTGCCAGCAGTGAGGCAAATAGCAATCAGCCCCAGCATTTT.

The CDR3: CASSFLGGTEAFF. In nucleotides, the CDR3 is TGCGCCAGCAGCTTCCTTGGGGGCACTGAAGCTTTCTTT. The chain joins TRBV5-1 to TRBJ1-1; possibly TRBD1 for D (5 bases). The CDR3 totals 13 residues. Deletions cut 2 bases from V and 4 bases from J, with 9 bases between. The germline V gene encodes CDR1 SGHRS and CDR2 YFSETQ. The whole variable domain, remainder taken from reference TRBV5-1 and TRBJ1-1, is KAGVTQTPRYLIKTRGQQVTLSCSPISGHRSVSWYQQTPGQGLQFLFEYFSETQRNKGNFPGRFSGRQFSNSRSEMNVSTLELGDSALYLCASSFLGGTEAFFGQGTRLTVV.

The gene calls are TRBV27 and TRBJ2-2; 11 bases map to TRBD2. Germline assignment: CDR1 MNHEY and CDR2 SMNVEV (reference sequence). This CDR3 contains 19 residues. The V gene end was trimmed by 1 base and the J gene end by 0 bases; junction bases not matched to a gene: 7. As DNA, the CDR3 is TGTGCCAGCAGTTTATTACCGCCGGGACTAGCGGCGAACACCGGGGAGCTGTTTTTT. It specifies CASSLLPPGLAANTGELFF.

V is TRBV10-3 and J is TRBJ2-7, with D perhaps TRBD2 (5 bases). This CDR3 comprises 13 residues. Trimming left V 4 bases short and J 9 bases short, with 16 bases between. Germline V lookup: CDR1 ENHRY, CDR2 SYGVKD. The CDR3 sequence is CAISVSTGGGQYF. In DNA form, the CDR3 reads TGTGCCATCAGTGTTTCGACCGGAGGCGGGCAGTACTTC.

Sample share makes this clone medium-sized. The V gene is TRBV27, the J gene TRBJ2-7; the D is unclear. The CDR3 totals 11 residues. Germline V gives CDR1 MNHEY, CDR2 SMNVEV (reference sequence). V lost 4 bases and J lost 3, with 4 bases in between. CDR3 in DNA: TGTGCCAGCAGTTCCTACTACGAGCAGTACTTC. Its translation: CASSSYYEQYF.

The chain joins TRBV6-5 to TRBJ2-7; the match to TRBD2 covers 13 bases. CDR1 and CDR2 from the germline V gene are MNHEY and SVGAGI. The CDR3 sequence is 15 residues long. V was pared by 4 bases and J by 2 bases, with 2 bases of the junction left unmatched. The CDR3 loop reads CASSWTSGGAYEQYF. Written as DNA, the CDR3 is TGTGCCAGCAGTTGGACTAGCGGGGGTGCCTACGAGCAGTACTTC.

The chain couples TRBV5-6 to TRBJ1-2; 9 bases match TRBD1. V lost 0 bases and J lost 9; bases outside the gene matches: 6. In germline, CDR1 is SGHDT, CDR2 YYEEEE. The CDR3 is 14 residues long. CDR3 nucleotide sequence: TGTGCCAGCAGCTTGGCTACAGGGGGCAGGCGCTACACCTTC. Residues: CASSLATGGRRYTF.

This chain connects TRBV21-1 to TRBJ2-4; TRBD2 reflects the table's D call only, with no check against the DNA. TRBV21-1 constitutes a pseudogene. The CDR3 loop spans 16 amino acids. DNA of the CDR3: TGTGCCAGCAGTCCCGGTAGAGAGGTAGCCAAAAACATTCAGTACTTC. It specifies CASSPGREVAKNIQYF.

The chain is built from TRBV5-1 and TRBJ2-7, with 7 bases aligning to TRBD1. Germline trimming cut 4 bases from V and 5 bases from J; bases unmatched to any gene: 9. CDR3 length: 14 amino acids. The germline V gene encodes CDR1 SGHRS and CDR2 YFSETQ. The CDR3 DNA reads as TGCGCCAGCAGCACCAGGGGGATCGGACACGAGCAGTACTTC. This gives the protein CASSTRGIGHEQYF.

This sequence joins TRBV10-2 and TRBJ1-5; D possibly corresponds to TRBD1 (6 bases). The germline V gene has CDR1 WSHSY and CDR2 SAAADI. Trimming removed 4 bases from V and 3 bases from J, with 13 bases in between. This CDR3 region has 15 residues. The CDR3 nucleotides are TGCGCCAGCAGTGGCAGGACAGTAGACAATCAGCCCCAGCATTTT. This gives the protein CASSGRTVDNQPQHF.

This chain uses TRBV28 with TRBJ2-7; TRBD1 agrees at 9 bases. The germline gives CDR1 MDHEN, CDR2 SYDVKM. V gave up 7 bases and J gave up 5 bases; unmatched junction bases: 6. CDR3 length equals 13 residues. CDR3: CASNRDRVNEQYF. The CDR3 region has the DNA TGTGCCAGCAATAGGGACAGGGTTAACGAGCAGTACTTC.

The rearrangement links TRBV27 to TRBJ2-7; D is possibly TRBD1 or TRBD2 (6 bases each). The length of the CDR3 is 14 residues. The V and J ends lost 0 bases and 6 bases respectively, with 12 bases between them. Germline V lookup: CDR1 MNHEY, CDR2 SMNVEV (reference sequence). In DNA, the CDR3 is TGTGCCAGCAGTTTATCGGGGGGCTCGGGCGAGCAGTACTTC. Protein: CASSLSGGSGEQYF.

The chain uses TRBV6-6 and TRBJ1-2; the match to TRBD1 covers 9 bases. V trimming: 4 bases; J trimming: 5 bases; junction bases outside the gene matches: 5. Germline V gene sequence: CDR1 MNHNY, CDR2 SVGAGI (reference sequence). The CDR3 has 14 amino acids. In DNA form, the CDR3 reads TGTGCCAGCAGTTCTCGGACAGGGGATTATGGCTACACCTTC. This translates into CASSSRTGDYGYTF.

This clone appeared a few times. The chain is built from TRBV10-3 and TRBJ2-3, with a tentative D call TRBD1 (6 bases). The CDR3 totals 15 residues. Germline V gene data show CDR1 as ENHRY and CDR2 as SYGVKD. V gave up 4 bases and J gave up 1 base, with 12 bases separating them. Here the CDR3 DNA reads TGTGCCATCAGTGGAGGGGCAGGGGGCACAGATACGCAGTATTTT. It yields the protein CAISGGAGGTDTQYF.

This clone was detected only a few times. The V and J genes are TRBV7-8 and TRBJ1-1; a weak D match, TRBD1 (5 bases). The CDR3 has 14 amino acids. V lost 4 bases, J lost 6 bases, and 15 bases lay in between. Per the germline V gene, CDR1 is SGHVS and CDR2 is FQNEAQ. Here the CDR3 reads CASSSKAGLAEAFF. CDR3 sequence (DNA): TGTGCCAGCAGCTCTAAGGCGGGGCTGGCTGAAGCTTTCTTT.

This clone occurred once. The chain couples TRBV18 to TRBJ2-1, with 8 positions matching TRBD2. The V gene's germline CDR1 is KGHSH and CDR2 LQKENI. J was trimmed by 3 bases and V by 5 bases; bases with no gene match: 3. The CDR3 sequence is 14 residues long. In DNA form, the CDR3 reads TGTGCCAGCTCAGCAGCGGGAGTCTACAATGAGCAGTTCTTC. This gives the protein CASSAAGVYNEQFF.

The V and J genes are TRBV7-6 and TRBJ2-7, with TRBD1 as a possible D gene (5 bases). The ends were cut back, 4 bases at V and 6 bases at J, with 13 bases in the middle. CDR1 is SGHVS, CDR2 FNYEAQ, per germline. The CDR3 runs 13 residues. The CDR3 loop is CASSSQGGGEQYF. The CDR3 DNA reads TGTGCCAGCAGCTCTCAGGGTGGCGGCGAGCAGTACTTC.

The V call is TRBV2, the J call TRBJ1-3; a weak D match, TRBD1 (5 bases). Trimming removed 3 bases at V and 1 base at J, with 7 bases between. Germline CDR1 and CDR2: SNHLY and FYNNEI. The CDR3 loop spans 14 amino acids. The CDR3 nucleotides are TGTGCCAGCAGTGACCGGGGGTCTGGAAACACCATATATTTT. Its translation is CASSDRGSGNTIYF.

This clone was detected a few times. V and J are TRBV28 and TRBJ2-1, with 15 bases matching TRBD2. After removal of 6 bases from V and 2 bases from J, the junction contained 26 bases not matched to a gene. The CDR3 runs 24 residues. Germline V CDR1 and CDR2: MDHEN, SYDVKM. CDR3 in amino acids: CASSHLFISQGLAGGGRTYNEQFF. DNA of the CDR3: TGTGCCAGCAGCCATCTCTTTATCTCTCAAGGACTAGCGGGAGGGGGAAGGACCTACAATGAGCAGTTCTTC.

This chain connects TRBV10-3 to TRBJ2-1; 15 nucleotides align to TRBD2. This CDR3 is 18 amino acids long. Germline V gene sequence: CDR1 ENHRY, CDR2 SYGVKD. The V gene end was trimmed by 7 bases and the J gene end by 0 bases; junction bases not matched to a gene: 7. In DNA, the CDR3 is TGTGCCATCAAGGGGACTAGCGGGGGGACGAGCTCCTACAATGAGCAGTTCTTC. Encoded protein: CAIKGTSGGTSSYNEQFF.

V usage is TRBV28 and J usage is TRBJ2-3, with D perhaps TRBD1 (6 bases). Germline values: CDR1 MDHEN, CDR2 SYDVKM. The CDR3 contains 16 residues. V lost 4 bases to trimming and J lost 1 base, with 15 bases between them. CDR3 DNA sequence: TGTGCCAGCAGTTACCGGACAGTATGGGGCACAGATACGCAGTATTTT. Its translation: CASSYRTVWGTDTQYF.

The CDR3 loop is CASSFNRAPNEKLFF. CDR3 DNA sequence: TGTGCCAGCAGCTTTAACAGGGCCCCTAATGAAAAACTGTTTTTT. The V call is TRBV7-9, the J call TRBJ1-4, with a weak D call TRBD1 (6 bases). There are 15 residues in the CDR3. Trimming pared 3 bases from V and 3 bases from J, leaving 11 bases between. Germline CDR1 is SEHNR and CDR2 is FQNEAQ (reference sequence).

The chain employs TRBV14 and TRBJ2-3; 8 bases line up with TRBD1. With V trimmed by 1 base and J by 0 bases, 27 bases remained unmatched. The CDR3 runs to 24 residues. Germline CDR1 SGHDN, CDR2 FVKESK. The CDR3 coding sequence is TGTGCCAGCAGCCAAGCCCGAACCCGTGACAGGGGTACCCGCCAGTACCTCAGCACAGATACGCAGTATTTT. Protein sequence: CASSQARTRDRGTRQYLSTDTQYF.

The chain has TRBV28 and TRBJ2-7; D gene ambiguous. The germline V gene encodes CDR1 MDHEN and CDR2 SYDVKM. The V end was cut by 2 bases, the J end by 5 bases, with 13 bases between. The length of the CDR3 is 14 residues. The CDR3 sequence is CASSLGVWADEQYF. For the CDR3, the DNA is TGTGCCAGCAGTTTAGGGGTTTGGGCGGACGAGCAGTACTTC. The full variable domain, with the rest looked up from reference TRBV28 and TRBJ2-7, is DVKVTQSSRYLVKRTGEKVFLECVQDMDHENMFWYRQDPGLGLRLIYFSYDVKMKEKGDIPEGYSVSREKKERFSLILESASTNQTSMYLCASSLGVWADEQYFGPGTRLTVT.